A selection of T cell receptor beta chains follows, all from one sample in a study of T-cell reconstitution after alpha-beta-depleted transplantation in children. Via MiXCR, TCRdb re-called the PCR reads, giving one row per CDR3 protein. This table has roughly 190,000 distinct CDR3 sequences, 13% to 15% appearing once. The specimen comprised PBMCs from the stem cell graft donor, sampled from the stem cell graft. Source of these receptors: a human donor who donated a stem cell graft to a child with acute lymphoblastic leukemia. Both conserved end residues are part of each CDR3. A D gene is named only where the DNA matches it firmly. The size of a clone is reported for some rows only, either as once, few or many, or as a class for expanded clones.

v_gene	d_gene	abundance	j_gene	CDR3aa	CDR3nt
TRBV7-9	TRBD2	many	TRBJ2-1	CASSWGGGPSEQFF	TGTGCCAGCAGCTGGGGGGGAGGGCCTAGTGAGCAGTTCTTC
TRBV20-1	.	.	TRBJ1-5	CSASPPHNQPQHF	TGCAGTGCTAGTCCTCCCCACAATCAGCCCCAGCATTTT
TRBV5-1	.	many	TRBJ2-2	CASSHVSGELFF	TGCGCCAGCAGCCATGTATCCGGGGAGCTGTTTTTT
TRBV29-1	.	many	TRBJ1-4	CSVETMKGYGKLFF	TGCAGCGTTGAAACGATGAAGGGATATGGAAAACTGTTTTTT
TRBV6-1	.	once	TRBJ2-7	CASSPHSGTYEQYF	TGTGCCAGCAGTCCCCACAGCGGAACCTACGAGCAGTACTTC
TRBV12-3/TRBV12-4	TRBD1	many	TRBJ2-1	CASSLDRGNEQFF	TGTGCCAGCAGCTTAGACAGGGGGAATGAGCAGTTCTTC
TRBV12-5	.	many	TRBJ2-1	CASGLGGTRKNEQFF	TGTGCTAGTGGTTTGGGGGGGACGCGGAAGAATGAGCAGTTCTTC
TRBV20-1	.	many	TRBJ2-1	CSASPTGLLGQFF	TGCAGTGCTAGCCCCACGGGGCTATTGGGGCAGTTCTTC
TRBV3-1	TRBD2	many	TRBJ2-5	CASNTLAQETQYF	TGTGCCAGCAACACACTAGCGCAAGAGACCCAGTACTTC
TRBV20-1	TRBD1	many	TRBJ1-5	CSAIDRGSQNQPQHF	TGCAGTGCTATAGACAGGGGATCCCAAAATCAGCCCCAGCATTTT
TRBV4-1	TRBD1	many	TRBJ2-1	CASSVHPGQSSYNEQFF	TGCGCCAGCAGCGTTCATCCGGGACAGAGCTCTTACAATGAGCAGTTCTTC
TRBV30	TRBD1	.	TRBJ1-2	CAWSRGQGAGNYGYTF	TGTGCCTGGAGCCGGGGGCAGGGGGCTGGCAACTATGGCTACACCTTC
TRBV5-1	.	few	TRBJ1-6	CASSLSAQWGNYNSPLHF	TGCGCCAGCAGCTTGTCGGCTCAGTGGGGGAACTATAATTCACCCCTCCACTTT
TRBV6-1	.	.	TRBJ1-3	CASSEAMFGSGNTIYF	TGTGCCAGCAGTGAAGCTATGTTTGGCTCTGGAAACACCATATATTTT
TRBV12-3/TRBV12-4	.	many	TRBJ1-2	CASSLVAGWYGYTF	TGTGCCAGCAGTTTGGTTGCGGGGTGGTATGGCTACACCTTC
TRBV6-1	TRBD1	once	TRBJ1-5	CASKGTGGNNQPQHF	TGTGCCAGCAAGGGGACAGGGGGAAACAATCAGCCCCAGCATTTT
TRBV12-3/TRBV12-4	.	many	TRBJ1-2	CASSMGNYGYTF	TGTGCCAGCAGTATGGGTAACTATGGCTACACCTTC
TRBV7-9	.	many	TRBJ2-2	CASSLVVALNTGELFF	TGTGCCAGCAGCTTAGTTGTCGCTTTAAACACCGGGGAGCTGTTTTTT
TRBV28	.	.	TRBJ1-3	CASSLWARGNTIYF	TGTGCCAGCAGTTTATGGGCGCGAGGAAACACCATATATTTT
TRBV29-1	TRBD1	many	TRBJ1-2	CSVEDPIGQGNYGYTF	TGCAGCGTTGAAGATCCCATCGGACAGGGAAACTATGGCTACACCTTC
TRBV6-5	.	many	TRBJ2-4	CASSYSRESKNIQYF	TGTGCCAGCAGTTACTCGAGGGAGAGCAAAAACATTCAGTACTTC
TRBV12-3/TRBV12-4	TRBD2	many	TRBJ2-7	CASSSTSGRRYEQYF	TGTGCCAGCAGTTCGACTAGCGGGAGACGCTACGAGCAGTACTTC
TRBV28	.	.	TRBJ1-2	CARSFGGKPYGYTF	TGTGCCCGCAGTTTTGGAGGGAAACCCTATGGCTACACCTTC
TRBV12-3/TRBV12-4	.	.	TRBJ2-3	CASTLLATADTQYF	TGTGCCAGCACGCTCCTAGCGACGGCAGATACGCAGTATTTT
TRBV10-3	TRBD1	many	TRBJ1-5	CAISESHRGSQPQHF	TGTGCCATCAGTGAGTCTCACAGGGGAAGTCAGCCCCAGCATTTT
TRBV12-3/TRBV12-4	.	.	TRBJ2-2	CASSTGRGVSTGELFF	TGTGCCAGCAGCACGGGGCGGGGAGTGAGCACCGGGGAGCTGTTTTTT
TRBV5-1	.	many	TRBJ2-1	CASSADNEQFF	TGCGCCAGCAGTGCTGACAATGAGCAGTTCTTC
TRBV5-1	.	many	TRBJ1-5	CASSFNTGDQPQHF	TGCGCCAGCAGCTTTAATACGGGGGATCAGCCCCAGCATTTT
TRBV6-1	TRBD1	.	TRBJ1-1	CASSDRGMNTEAFF	TGTGCCAGCAGTGACAGGGGGATGAACACTGAAGCTTTCTTT
TRBV12-3/TRBV12-4	TRBD2	.	TRBJ2-5	CASSLRTSGSLGETQYF	TGTGCCAGCAGCCTCCGGACTAGCGGGAGTTTGGGAGAGACCCAGTACTTC
TRBV5-6	TRBD1	many	TRBJ1-5	CASSRGSGGYLPQHF	TGTGCCAGCAGCCGGGGGTCAGGGGGCTATCTCCCCCAGCATTTT
TRBV7-9	TRBD1	many	TRBJ2-1	CASSRPGQELKEFF	TGTGCCAGCAGCCGCCCGGGACAGGAGTTAAAGGAGTTCTTC
TRBV11-2	.	.	TRBJ1-4	CASSLGVRYYEKLFF	TGTGCCAGCAGCTTAGGCGTCAGGTATTATGAAAAACTGTTTTTT
TRBV18	.	many	TRBJ1-1	CASSPEWVSDTEAFF	TGTGCCAGCTCACCAGAGTGGGTTTCGGACACTGAAGCTTTCTTT
TRBV27	.	.	TRBJ1-3	CASRRGSYSGNTIYF	TGTGCCAGCCGGCGGGGATCCTACTCTGGAAACACCATATATTTT
TRBV5-1	.	few	TRBJ1-3	CASSWTGSDGNTIYF	TGCGCCAGCAGCTGGACCGGCAGCGACGGAAACACCATATATTTT
TRBV10-3	.	many	TRBJ2-4	CATSDYQNIQYF	TGTGCCACGTCGGACTACCAAAACATTCAGTACTTC
TRBV5-6	TRBD2	.	TRBJ2-7	CASSFGPPGLVVEQYF	TGTGCCAGCAGCTTTGGGCCACCGGGACTAGTGGTCGAGCAGTACTTC
TRBV29-1	.	many	TRBJ2-6	CSVKDPIGGANVLTF	TGCAGCGTTAAGGATCCCATAGGTGGGGCCAACGTCCTGACTTTC
TRBV12-3/TRBV12-4	TRBD2	.	TRBJ2-7	CASSFASGSPFESYEQYF	TGTGCCAGCAGTTTTGCTAGCGGGAGCCCCTTCGAATCCTACGAGCAGTACTTC
TRBV20-1	TRBD2	many	TRBJ2-1	CSATGGGGLSYNEQFF	TGCAGTGCTACGGGTGGGGGAGGGCTCTCCTACAATGAGCAGTTCTTC
TRBV7-6	.	many	TRBJ2-2	CASSLTENTGELFF	TGTGCCAGCAGCTTAACTGAGAACACCGGGGAGCTGTTTTTT
TRBV12-3/TRBV12-4	.	few	TRBJ1-1	CASSSIHHADKSTEAFF	TGTGCCAGCAGTTCAATCCACCACGCGGATAAGAGTACTGAAGCTTTCTTT
TRBV29-1	.	many	TRBJ2-3	CSSRLGSTQYF	TGCAGCTCCCGACTGGGGAGTACGCAGTATTTT
TRBV10-3	.	many	TRBJ2-6	CAISQGSGANVLTF	TGTGCCATCAGTCAGGGCTCTGGGGCCAACGTCCTGACTTTC
TRBV5-1	.	.	TRBJ1-1	CASSLDGINTEAFF	TGCGCCAGCAGCTTGGACGGAATTAACACTGAAGCTTTCTTT
TRBV10-3	TRBD1	many	TRBJ2-7	CAISRGRDEQYF	TGTGCCATCTCGAGGGGGCGCGACGAGCAGTACTTC